Each of the 18 T cell receptor beta chains below was sequenced from the same sample in a study of CD8+ T cells in alopecia areata. For about five patients, CD4+ cells were sorted into CD25+CD127- cells. RNA extraction and reverse transcription yielded cDNA as sequencing template. The table came from immunoSEQ multiplex PCR; TCRdb's copy has only in-frame clones and leaves some out. The sample includes around 35,000 clones, around 57% seen only once; the top ten take under 2%. The material sequenced was CD4+ Tregs sorted from blood. The receptors stem from a human donor with alopecia areata.

The rearrangement uses TRBV19 and TRBJ1-4, with D possibly matching TRBD1 (5 bases). Germline-derived CDR1 and CDR2 are LNHDA and SQIVND (reference sequence). The CDR3 has 14 amino acids. V gave up 4 bases and J gave up 8 bases, with 14 bases separating them. The CDR3 DNA is TGTGCCAGTAGTAGCCGAAGGGGTTACGAAAAACTGTTTTTT. This codes for CASSSRRGYEKLFF. Combining the CDR3 with reference TRBV19 and TRBJ1-4 gives the whole variable domain DGGITQSPKYLFRKEGQNVTLSCEQNLNHDAMYWYRQDPGQGLRLIYYSQIVNDFQKGDIAEGYSVSREKKESFPLTVTSAQKNPTAFYLCASSSRRGYEKLFFGSGTQLSVL.

This clone is medium-sized in the sample. The chain employs TRBV28 and TRBJ2-1, with a possible D match to TRBD2 (5 bases). This CDR3 spans 11 amino acids. Germline CDR1 and CDR2: MDHEN and SYDVKM. V was trimmed by 6 bases and J by 12 bases, leaving 12 bases between them. The CDR3 bases are TGTGCCAGCAGCCGGGCGGGTTGGCAGTTCTTC. Its protein product is CASSRAGWQFF.

CDR3 sequence: CASSFNNVAGGQVFYGYTF. The CDR3, as DNA: TGTGCCAGCAGCTTCAACAATGTGGCCGGGGGTCAAGTTTTCTATGGCTACACCTTC. This chain links TRBV7-9 with TRBJ1-2; tentatively, D is TRBD1 (5 bases). The germline V gene encodes CDR1 SEHNR and CDR2 FQNEAQ (reference sequence). Trimming pared 3 bases from V and 4 bases from J, leaving 27 bases between. CDR3 length equals 19 residues.

The chain uses TRBV6-1 and TRBJ2-1; TRBD2 might be the D (6 bases). Between the trimmed V and J ends, which lost 6 bases and 4 bases, there was a span of 13 bases. From germline, CDR1 is MNHNS and CDR2 SASEGT. The CDR3 has 14 amino acids. CDR3 in amino acids: CASSPRERYNEQFF. CDR3 DNA: TGTGCCAGCAGCCCCCGGGAGAGGTACAATGAGCAGTTCTTC.

This clone has a handful of counts. The genes are TRBV5-1 and TRBJ2-2; no clear D gene. Germline CDR1 SGHRS, CDR2 YFSETQ. This CDR3 is built from 12 residues. Trimming cost V 4 bases and J 3 bases, with 4 bases left between them. CDR3 region: CASSPYTGELFF. The CDR3 nucleotides read TGCGCCAGCAGCCCTTACACCGGGGAGCTGTTTTTT.

V is TRBV28 and J is TRBJ1-3, with no clear D. This CDR3 has 12 residues. The V end was cut by 8 bases, the J end by 2 bases, with 7 bases between. Germline V lookup: CDR1 MDHEN, CDR2 SYDVKM. In nucleotides, the CDR3 is TGTGCCAGCGTGACTCCTGGAAACACCATATATTTT. Translating it yields CASVTPGNTIYF. Variable domain in full (rest from reference TRBV28 and TRBJ1-3): DVKVTQSSRYLVKRTGEKVFLECVQDMDHENMFWYRQDPGLGLRLIYFSYDVKMKEKGDIPEGYSVSREKKERFSLILESASTNQTSMYLCASVTPGNTIYFGEGSWLTVV.

The genes are TRBV11-2 and TRBJ2-6; D not resolved. The germline CDR1 and CDR2 sequences are SGHAT and FQNNGV. This CDR3 has 15 amino acids. The germline V and J ends were trimmed by 0 bases and 0 bases, with 3 bases remaining between them. This CDR3 is CASSLEPSGANVLTF. The CDR3 DNA is TGTGCCAGCAGCTTAGAACCCTCTGGGGCCAACGTCCTGACTTTC.

The chain is built from TRBV29-1 and TRBJ1-2; D gene uncertain. The CDR3 runs to 12 residues. Trimming shortened V by 4 bases and J by 2 bases, and 8 bases separated the two germline ends. The germline V gene encodes CDR1 SQVTM and CDR2 ANQGSEA. The CDR3 bases are TGCAGCGTTGGACCGACGAACTATGGCTACACCTTC. This sequence encodes CSVGPTNYGYTF. Complete variable domain (other parts from reference TRBV29-1 and TRBJ1-2): SAVISQKPSRDICQRGTSLTIQCQVDSQVTMMFWYRQQPGQSLTLIATANQGSEATYESGFVIDKFPISRPNLTFSTLTVSNMSPEDSSIYLCSVGPTNYGYTFGSGTRLTVV.

V is TRBV7-8 and J is TRBJ1-1; 7 positions match TRBD1. V gave up 5 bases and J gave up 0 bases; unmatched junction bases: 9. Germline lookup yields CDR1 SGHVS and CDR2 FQNEAQ. The CDR3 has 16 amino acids. CDR3: CASSVHRGNMNTEAFF. The CDR3 DNA reads TGTGCCAGCAGCGTACACAGGGGAAACATGAACACTGAAGCTTTCTTT.

The chain has TRBV6-6 and TRBJ1-5; 7 nucleotides align to TRBD1. Germline lookup yields CDR1 MNHNY and CDR2 SVGAGI (reference sequence). After removal of 2 bases from V and 11 bases from J, the junction contained 15 bases not matched to a gene. This CDR3 is built from 16 residues. The chain's CDR3 is CASSYGGSRRGLTQHF. CDR3 DNA sequence: TGTGCCAGCAGTTACGGGGGATCAAGAAGGGGGCTTACCCAGCATTTT.

The chain has TRBV2 and TRBJ2-7, with 9 bases fitting TRBD1. V dropped 7 bases and J dropped 2; count of bases not matched to a gene: 9. Germline V lookup: CDR1 SNHLY, CDR2 FYNNEI. This CDR3 spans 15 amino acids. Here the CDR3 DNA reads TGTGCCAGCACCCTACTTTGGACAGGGGCCTACGAGCAGTACTTC. Protein sequence: CASTLLWTGAYEQYF. Complete variable domain (other parts from reference TRBV2 and TRBJ2-7): EPEVTQTPSHQVTQMGQEVILRCVPISNHLYFYWYRQILGQKVEFLVSFYNNEISEKSEIFDDQFSVERPDGSNFTLKIRSTKLEDSAMYFCASTLLWTGAYEQYFGPGTRLTVT.

This chain connects TRBV30 to TRBJ1-6; possible D gene TRBD1, 5 bases. Trimming pared 3 bases from V and 2 bases from J, leaving 14 bases between. From germline, CDR1 is GTSNPN and CDR2 SVGIG (reference sequence). This CDR3 has 16 amino acids. The CDR3 nucleotides read TGTGCCTGGAGCCGAAGACAGAGCGCCTATAATTCACCCCTCCACTTT. It translates to CAWSRRQSAYNSPLHF.

The chain couples TRBV9 to TRBJ2-3; TRBD1 might be the D (6 bases). Germline V gives CDR1 SGDLS, CDR2 YYNGEE. CDR3 size: 15 residues. Deletions cut 4 bases from V and 5 bases from J, with 17 bases between. CDR3 sequence reads: CASSPQVGGLDTQYF. The DNA of the CDR3 is TGTGCCAGCAGCCCCCAAGTTGGGGGCTTAGATACGCAGTATTTT.

V and J are TRBV5-6 and TRBJ1-1; possible D gene TRBD1, 5 bases. The CDR3 consists of 13 residues. CDR1 and CDR2 (germline): SGHDT, YYEEEE. V gave up 9 bases and J gave up 0 bases, with 12 bases separating them. The CDR3 DNA reads as TGTGCCACCCGGACACTCATGAACACTGAAGCTTTCTTT. Translation: CATRTLMNTEAFF.

The chain joins TRBV10-3 to TRBJ2-2; a possible D gene is TRBD1 (6 bases). The CDR3 loop spans 15 amino acids. Germline assignment: CDR1 ENHRY and CDR2 SYGVKD. V lost 4 bases to trimming and J lost 0 bases, with 9 bases between them. The CDR3 nucleotides read TGTGCCATCAGTGGACAGGCCGCGAACACCGGGGAGCTGTTTTTT. It codes for CAISGQAANTGELFF.

V is TRBV5-1 and J is TRBJ2-5; 9 bases map to TRBD2. V lost 4 bases and J lost 2; bases outside the gene matches: 6. This CDR3 contains 15 residues. From germline, CDR1 is SGHRS and CDR2 YFSETQ. The CDR3 region has the DNA TGCGCCAGCAGCACAGTAGCGGGGGCACAAGAGACCCAGTACTTC. Its protein product is CASSTVAGAQETQYF.

This clone ranks as medium-sized. CDR3 nucleotide sequence: TGTGCCAGCAGCAGAACAGGGGGAAACTATGGCTACACCTTC. Amino acid sequence: CASSRTGGNYGYTF. The chain has TRBV28 and TRBJ1-2, with 8 bases lining up with TRBD1. The V and J ends lost 6 bases and 2 bases, in that order; junction bases with no gene match: 5. Germline assignment: CDR1 MDHEN and CDR2 SYDVKM. This CDR3 comprises 14 residues.

This clone was picked up one time. The V call is TRBV5-4, the J call TRBJ2-5; 8 bases agree with TRBD1. After removal of 4 bases from V and 5 bases from J, the junction contained 7 bases not matched to a gene. The length of the CDR3 is 14 residues. Germline CDR1 SGHNT, CDR2 YYREEE (reference sequence). CDR3 coding DNA: TGTGCCAGCAGCGCCGGACAGGGAAGGGAGACCCAGTACTTC. The encoded protein is CASSAGQGRETQYF.